The 5 T cell receptor beta chains presented below share a single source sample, sequenced in a study of T cells in localized non-small cell lung cancer. The data were produced by immunoSEQ multiplex PCR, yet TCRdb's version contains in-frame clones alone and is incomplete. The sample holds nearly 35,000 clones, approximately 89% seen once. The sample in question was peripheral blood mononuclear cells, obtained before any cancer treatment. These receptors came from a female donor aged 60 or older with stage II lung adenocarcinoma.

The V and J genes are TRBV28 and TRBJ2-2; perhaps TRBD2 as D (5 bases). V lost 5 bases to trimming and J lost 0 bases, with 13 bases between them. The CDR3 runs 16 residues. Germline values: CDR1 MDHEN, CDR2 SYDVKM. CDR3 bases: TGTGCCAGCAGTCGATCCGGACTGGCGAACACCGGGGAGCTGTTTTTT. It specifies CASSRSGLANTGELFF.

The V and J genes are TRBV4-1 and TRBJ1-4; the D is unclear. Germline V lookup: CDR1 MGHRA, CDR2 YSYEKL. This CDR3 region has 14 residues. Trimming took off 1 base at V and 8 bases at J, with 11 bases between the two ends. In DNA, the CDR3 is TGCGCCAGCAGCCAAGTCATCCACGGGGAAAAACTGTTTTTT. Protein sequence: CASSQVIHGEKLFF.

V gene TRBV5-4 combines with J gene TRBJ2-2; D remains unclear. In germline, CDR1 is SGHNT, CDR2 YYREEE (reference sequence). The V gene lost 0 bases and the J gene lost 7 bases, with 13 bases spanning the gap. This CDR3 contains 15 residues. In DNA form, the CDR3 reads TGTGCCAGCAGCTTGGAGGAAGGGCGCGGCGGGGAGCTGTTTTTT. Its translation: CASSLEEGRGGELFF.

The chain uses TRBV9 and TRBJ2-3; weak D call: TRBD2 (6 bases). From germline, CDR1 is SGDLS and CDR2 YYNGEE. The CDR3 has 16 residues. Deletions cut 0 bases from V and 3 bases from J, with 14 bases between. The chain's CDR3 is CASSVGPGDPTDTQYF. CDR3 bases: TGTGCCAGCAGCGTAGGCCCGGGGGACCCTACAGATACGCAGTATTTT.

This chain links TRBV5-1 with TRBJ2-1, with D possibly being TRBD1 (6 bases). There are 15 residues in the CDR3. V was clipped by 2 bases and J by 7 bases, with 16 bases between them. Germline V gives CDR1 SGHRS, CDR2 YFSETQ. CDR3 amino acids: CASSLLMGAMNEQFF. Written as DNA, the CDR3 is TGCGCCAGCAGCTTACTCATGGGGGCAATGAATGAGCAGTTCTTC.